This TCR beta chain is drawn from a study of cytomegalovirus exposure and HLA in healthy donors. The germline V gene encodes CDR1 MDHEN and CDR2 SYDVKM. V lost 3 bases, J lost 9 bases, and 7 bases stayed unmatched. The CDR3 contains 15 residues. PCR amplification relied on 60 Vbeta primers (plus 13 Jbeta primers). This table comes from immunoSEQ multiplex PCR, and its TCRdb copy is limited to in-frame clones, with some not included. This table holds 100,000 to 150,000 clones, about 74% found once. The sample was PBMCs. The chain combines TRBV28 with TRBJ2-1; TRBD2 agrees at 11 bases. This receptor was obtained from a man aged 35 to 55 in good health and CMV-seropositive. In nucleotides, the CDR3 is TGTGCCAGCAGTTTGGCACTAGCGGGGGAGGGTGAGCAGTTCTTC. Amino acid sequence: CASSLALAGEGEQFF.